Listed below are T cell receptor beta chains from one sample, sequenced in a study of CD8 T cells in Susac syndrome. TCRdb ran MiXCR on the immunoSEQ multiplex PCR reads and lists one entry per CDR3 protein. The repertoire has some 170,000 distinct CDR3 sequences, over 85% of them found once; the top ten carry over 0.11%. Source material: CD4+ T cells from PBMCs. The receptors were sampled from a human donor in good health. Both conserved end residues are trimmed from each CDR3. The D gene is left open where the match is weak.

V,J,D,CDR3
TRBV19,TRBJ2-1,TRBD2,ASSTLADSYNEQF
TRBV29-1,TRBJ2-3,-,SARTASTDTQY
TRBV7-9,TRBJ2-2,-,ASTTTHTGELF
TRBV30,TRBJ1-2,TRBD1,AWSVPGQIYT
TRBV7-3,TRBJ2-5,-,ASSPNPGDRQETQY
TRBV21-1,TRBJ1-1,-,ASSKGESEAF
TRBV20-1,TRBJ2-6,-,SARPLSWEKAGANVLT
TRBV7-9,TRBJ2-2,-,ASSLLRTSSGELF
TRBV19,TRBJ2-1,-,ASSIVGRSSYNEQF
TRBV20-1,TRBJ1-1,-,SVPPLNTEAF
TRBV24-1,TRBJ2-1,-,ATSDTYNEQF
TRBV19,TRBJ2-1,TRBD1,ATKKGATISYNEQF
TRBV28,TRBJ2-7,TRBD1,ASTPGQGFYEQY
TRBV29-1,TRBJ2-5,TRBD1,SVGQGETQY
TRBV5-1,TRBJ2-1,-,ASSWDFNEQF
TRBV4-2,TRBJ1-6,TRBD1,ASSQEGQGRNSPLH
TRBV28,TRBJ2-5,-,ASSLPGETQY
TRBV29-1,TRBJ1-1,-,SVGKLGGTTEAF